These 29 T cell receptor beta chains were all obtained from the same sample, sequenced in a study of human T cells and chemical hapten exposure (dated by TCRdb to about 2021). Explained via the paper, the time point label denotes: patch test 3, about 24 weeks after DPC sensitization. Sample treatment or condition, as interpreted from the label and publication: therapeutic diphenylcyclopropenone sensitization with weekly scalp DPC. The method behind the library was RACE. Sequencing was carried out with a NextSeq 500. The public reads were reanalyzed by TCRdb: fastp trimming at Q25, MiXCR alignment, in-frame beta chains only. Rows are combined by CDR3 protein, so each entry shows the most common genes and DNA. In this sample the table shows roughly 53,000 distinct CDR3 sequences, over 9.5% of which occur a single time. 16% of the sample is taken by the ten largest. Material: whole blood, obtained in connection with sensitization to the hapten diphenylcyclopropenone (DPC). The receptor set was obtained from a woman between 40 and 55 years old with alopecia areata. Some clones in this sample may be carry-over from other donors' samples.

Only a few counts were recorded for this clonotype. The V call is TRBV7-9, the J call TRBJ1-1; 9 positions agree with TRBD1. The germline V gene encodes CDR1 SEHNR and CDR2 FQNEAQ (reference sequence). V dropped 4 bases and J dropped 3; count of bases not matched to a gene: 3. The CDR3 covers 14 residues. The CDR3 DNA follows: TGTGCCAGCAGCTCGGGGACAGGGTACACTGAAGCTTTCTTT. It translates to CASSSGTGYTEAFF.

V gene TRBV7-9 combines with J gene TRBJ1-1; perhaps TRBD1 as D (5 bases). The V gene's germline CDR1 is SEHNR and CDR2 FQNEAQ (reference sequence). The length of the CDR3 is 13 residues. The V gene lost 4 bases and the J gene lost 10 bases, with 16 bases spanning the gap. The CDR3 bases are TGTGCCAGCAGCTCCGGGACCCACGAGGGAGCTTTCTTT. Encoded protein: CASSSGTHEGAFF.

The V call is TRBV12-3 or TRBV12-4, the J call TRBJ1-1; no firm D call. Trimming pared 3 bases from V and 7 bases from J, leaving 9 bases between. The CDR3 length is 12 residues. The DNA for the CDR3 is TGTGCCAGCAGTTTTGCAGCGCTTGAAGCTTTCTTT. It codes for CASSFAALEAFF.

In this sample, this clonotype turned up a few times. V and J are TRBV10-3 and TRBJ2-4, with 11 bases that match TRBD2. The CDR3 covers 16 residues. V lost 5 bases and J lost 2; bases outside the gene matches: 5. Germline CDR1 ENHRY, CDR2 SYGVKD. The CDR3 DNA sequence: TGTGCCATCAGTCCCGGGACTAGCGGACCCAAAAACATTCAGTACTTC. This encodes CAISPGTSGPKNIQYF.

The V gene is TRBV3-1, the J gene TRBJ1-1; D remains unclear. The CDR3 has 12 amino acids. V gave up 5 bases and J gave up 3 bases, with 7 bases separating them. The germline CDR1 and CDR2 sequences are LGHDT and YNNKEL (reference sequence). CDR3 loop: CASSSQYTEAFF. CDR3 DNA: TGTGCCAGCAGCTCTCAATACACTGAAGCTTTCTTT.

This clonotype occurred a few times. This rearrangement joins TRBV12-3 or TRBV12-4 to TRBJ1-1; TRBD1 might be the D (5 bases). The CDR3 has 14 residues. With 7 bases removed from V and 3 bases from J, the gap between germline ends came to 15 bases. Here the CDR3 DNA reads TGTGCCAGCACCAAGATTCCGACAGACACTGAAGCTTTCTTT. Translating gives CASTKIPTDTEAFF.

In its sample, this clonotype was seen a few times. This chain links TRBV5-1 with TRBJ1-2; TRBD1 is a possible D gene (5 bases). Germline CDR1 is SGHRS and CDR2 is YFSETQ. V was shortened by 3 bases and J by 3 bases, with 12 bases between the two germline ends. The CDR3 is 14 residues long. The CDR3: CASSWDGGDYGYTF. The DNA for the CDR3 is TGCGCCAGCAGCTGGGACGGAGGTGACTATGGCTACACCTTC.

This clonotype was seen a few times. The chain's CDR3 is CASSVLAGADNEQFF. As DNA, the CDR3 is TGTGCCAGCAGCGTACTAGCGGGGGCGGACAATGAGCAGTTCTTC. The V call is TRBV9, the J call TRBJ2-1; 10 bases agree with TRBD2. Trimming took 1 base from V and 5 from J; bases not matched to a gene: 3. The CDR3 has 15 residues. Germline V gene lookup returns CDR1 SGDLS and CDR2 YYNGEE.

This clonotype was counted ten times or more. The rearrangement joins TRBV18 to TRBJ2-7, with D unclear. This CDR3 comprises 11 residues. Germline V gene sequence: CDR1 KGHSH, CDR2 LQKENI. CDR3 residues: CASGRLYEQYF. In nucleotides, the CDR3 is TGTGCATCGGGCAGGCTATACGAGCAGTACTTC.

The CDR3 reads CAISVGTEAFF. The CDR3 DNA is TGTGCCATCAGTGTTGGTACTGAAGCTTTCTTT. This chain uses TRBV10-3 with TRBJ1-1; no clear D. Germline V lookup: CDR1 ENHRY, CDR2 SYGVKD. CDR3 length: 11 residues. Trimming stripped 4 bases from V and 5 bases from J, with 5 bases between.

The CDR3 nucleotides are TGTGCCAGCAGTGGGTCGGGAGGCAATCAGCCCCAGCATTTT. It translates to CASSGSGGNQPQHF. V is TRBV2 and J is TRBJ1-5, with D unresolved. Germline CDR1 and CDR2: SNHLY and FYNNEI. V gave up 4 bases and J gave up 2 bases, with 9 bases separating them. The CDR3 sequence is 14 residues long.

In this sample, this clonotype turned up a few times. The chain combines TRBV3-1 with TRBJ1-3; the D is unclear. V lost 2 bases and J 1 base, leaving 6 bases between the germline ends. Per the germline V gene, CDR1 is LGHDT and CDR2 is YNNKEL (reference sequence). There are 14 residues in the CDR3. Here the CDR3 DNA reads TGTGCCAGCAGCCAACGCTGGTCTGGAAACACCATATATTTT. It is translated as CASSQRWSGNTIYF.

This clonotype appeared many times. The chain links TRBV29-1 to TRBJ1-5; a weak D match, TRBD1 (5 bases). Looked up from germline, CDR1 is SQVTM and CDR2 is ANQGSEA. Trimming pared 5 bases from V and 4 bases from J, leaving 12 bases between. The CDR3 spans 13 residues. The CDR3 here is CSVSQGLNQPQHF. The CDR3 DNA reads TGCAGCGTTAGTCAGGGCCTAAATCAGCCCCAGCATTTT.

This clonotype was counted ten times or more. The chain carries TRBV20-1 and TRBJ1-4; D is unresolved. V lost 0 bases and J 4 bases, leaving 6 bases between the germline ends. CDR1 is DFQATT and CDR2 is SNEGSKA in the germline V gene (reference sequence). This CDR3 comprises 13 residues. CDR3 coding DNA: TGCAGTGCTAGAGATCTGGGTAATGAAAAACTGTTTTTT. Protein sequence: CSARDLGNEKLFF.

This clonotype was counted ten times or more. The J gene is TRBJ2-1, the V gene TRBV7-6; D may be TRBD1 (6 bases). Germline V lookup: CDR1 SGHVS, CDR2 FNYEAQ. The CDR3 is made up of 15 amino acids. Trimming cost V 6 bases and J 10 bases, with 22 bases left between them. CDR3 protein: CASSLAGVRRGEQFF. The CDR3 DNA follows: TGTGCCAGCAGTCTGGCAGGGGTGCGTAGGGGAGAGCAGTTCTTC.

V is TRBV2 and J is TRBJ1-6; possibly TRBD1 for D (6 bases). V lost 5 bases and J lost 2, with 16 bases in between. The CDR3 contains 17 residues. The germline gives CDR1 SNHLY, CDR2 FYNNEI. In DNA form, the CDR3 reads TGTGCCAGCAGTTACGGTGGGGGCTCGGCCTATAATTCACCCCTCCACTTT. This sequence encodes CASSYGGGSAYNSPLHF.

This clonotype was observed many times. The chain joins TRBV7-8 to TRBJ2-5; D perhaps matches TRBD2 (6 bases). Deletions cut 4 bases from V and 5 bases from J, with 17 bases between. The length of the CDR3 is 15 residues. Germline V gene lookup returns CDR1 SGHVS and CDR2 FQNEAQ. The CDR3 DNA reads as TGTGCCAGCAGCTCCTTCACTAGCTTCGGGGAGACCCAGTACTTC. It encodes CASSSFTSFGETQYF.

The V call is TRBV15, the J call TRBJ2-1; 7 positions match TRBD2. The CDR3 totals 15 residues. Germline loops: CDR1 LNHNV, CDR2 YYDKDF (reference sequence). The V gene end was trimmed by 6 bases and the J gene end by 4 bases; junction bases not matched to a gene: 9. The CDR3 DNA reads as TGTGCCACCAGTTATAAGCGGGACGGGTACAATGAGCAGTTCTTC. This codes for CATSYKRDGYNEQFF.

The rearrangement uses TRBV2 and TRBJ2-1; 11 nucleotides match TRBD2. The CDR3 totals 13 residues. The V gene's germline CDR1 is SNHLY and CDR2 FYNNEI. Unmatched junction bases numbered 3, after V lost 5 bases and J lost 9 bases. The CDR3 sequence: CASSPLAGGEQFF. The CDR3 DNA sequence: TGTGCCAGCAGTCCCCTAGCGGGGGGTGAGCAGTTCTTC.

This clonotype was observed at least ten times. The chain couples TRBV7-9 to TRBJ1-1; a weak D match, TRBD1 (5 bases). The germline gives CDR1 SEHNR, CDR2 FQNEAQ (reference sequence). The CDR3 consists of 12 residues. V was cut by 5 bases and J by 11 bases, with 15 bases left in between. CDR3 loop: CASSRSGQGAFF. CDR3 coding DNA: TGTGCCAGCAGCCGAAGTGGGCAGGGCGCTTTCTTT.

Comments on this clonotype: A read error may explain this, as a much larger clone is one base away. This rearrangement joins TRBV7-7 to TRBJ2-1, with 10 bases fitting TRBD2. Germline values: CDR1 SSHAT, CDR2 FNYEAQ (reference sequence). The CDR3 covers 15 residues. CDR3 in DNA: TGTGCCAGCAGCTTAGAAGCTAGCGGGGGCAATAAGCAGTTCTTC. Protein sequence: CASSLEASGGNKQFF. Using reference TRBV7-7 and TRBJ2-1 for the parts outside the CDR3, the full variable domain is GAGVSQSPRYKVTKRGQDVTLRCDPISSHATLYWYQQALGQGPEFLTYFNYEAQPDKSGLPSDRFSAERPEGSISTLTIQRTEQRDSAMYRCASSLEASGGNKQFFGPGTRLTVL.

The chain uses TRBV5-1 and TRBJ1-2; the match to TRBD1 covers 8 bases. Germline CDR1 and CDR2: SGHRS and YFSETQ. The CDR3 sequence is 15 residues long. V shed 4 bases and J 3 bases; nucleotides not matched to a gene: 8. CDR3 loop: CASSRVDREDYGYTF. Here the CDR3 DNA reads TGCGCCAGCAGCCGGGTGGACAGGGAGGACTATGGCTACACCTTC.

DNA for the CDR3: TGTGCCAGCAGTTCGGGACAAAACATTCAGTACTTC. Protein product: CASSSGQNIQYF. This chain uses TRBV12-3 or TRBV12-4 with TRBJ2-4, with D perhaps being TRBD1 or TRBD2 (5 bases each). Trimming took off 4 bases at V and 5 bases at J, with 6 bases between the two ends. CDR3 length: 12 amino acids.

The chain employs TRBV7-2 and TRBJ1-4; D not certain. The CDR3 consists of 13 residues. Germline lookup yields CDR1 SGHTA and CDR2 FQGNSA. Between the trimmed V and J ends, which lost 2 bases and 8 bases, there was a span of 9 bases. The CDR3 reads CASSLNRGEKLFF. The CDR3 coding sequence is TGTGCCAGCAGCTTAAACAGAGGCGAAAAACTGTTTTTT. Drawing the rest from reference TRBV7-2 and TRBJ1-4, the complete variable domain is GAGVSQSPSNKVTEKGKDVELRCDPISGHTALYWYRQSLGQGLEFLIYFQGNSAPDKSGLPSDRFSAERTGGSVSTLTIQRTQQEDSAVYLCASSLNRGEKLFFGSGTQLSVL.

The CDR3 spells CASSPSGGLDTQYF. The DNA of the CDR3 is TGTGCCAGCAGCCCCTCCGGGGGCCTAGATACGCAGTATTTT. This chain uses TRBV13 with TRBJ2-3; possibly TRBD1 or TRBD2 for D (6 bases each). V was trimmed by 5 bases and J by 5 bases, leaving 14 bases between them. The CDR3 totals 14 residues. Germline V lookup: CDR1 PRHDT, CDR2 FYEKMQ (reference sequence).

This clonotype has a handful of counts. This sequence joins TRBV5-5 and TRBJ2-1, with 7 bases that match TRBD1. Germline trimming cut 1 base from V and 4 bases from J; bases unmatched to any gene: 5. The V gene's germline CDR1 is SGHKS and CDR2 YYEKEE (reference sequence). The CDR3 has 15 amino acids. The DNA of the CDR3 is TGTGCCAGCAGCTTGACAGGGGCGCTTTACAATGAGCAGTTCTTC. It yields the protein CASSLTGALYNEQFF.

This clonotype was counted only a few times. The chain is built from TRBV15 and TRBJ1-2; D may be TRBD1 (6 bases). The CDR3 covers 16 residues. The germline V and J ends were trimmed by 3 bases and 4 bases, with 18 bases remaining between them. Germline loops: CDR1 LNHNV, CDR2 YYDKDF (reference sequence). DNA for the CDR3: TGTGCCACCAGCAGGGGCAGGGGCCTTTCTATCTATGGCTACACCTTC. Amino acids: CATSRGRGLSIYGYTF. Together with reference TRBV15 and TRBJ1-2, the CDR3 gives the full variable domain: DAMVIQNPRYQVTQFGKPVTLSCSQTLNHNVMYWYQQKSSQAPKLLFHYYDKDFNNEADTPDNFQSRRPNTSFCFLDIRSPGLGDTAMYLCATSRGRGLSIYGYTFGSGTRLTVV.

The table lists this clonotype with many counts. The gene calls are TRBV29-1 and TRBJ2-7, with D unresolved. The CDR3 runs to 11 residues. V was trimmed by 0 bases and J by 6 bases, leaving 6 bases between them. Germline V gives CDR1 SQVTM, CDR2 ANQGSEA. CDR3 in amino acids: CSVEDQAEQYF. In nucleotides, the CDR3 is TGCAGCGTTGAAGATCAAGCCGAGCAGTACTTC.

This clonotype was recorded at least ten times. The chain employs TRBV4-3 and TRBJ1-6; perhaps TRBD1 as D (5 bases). CDR3 size: 16 residues. With 0 bases removed from V and 8 bases from J, the gap between germline ends came to 14 bases. CDR1 LGHNA and CDR2 YSLEER come from the germline V gene. CDR3 nucleotides: TGCGCCAGCAGCCAAGATCCAGGGTTGGCGGATTCACCCCTCCACTTT. Translated, it gives CASSQDPGLADSPLHF.